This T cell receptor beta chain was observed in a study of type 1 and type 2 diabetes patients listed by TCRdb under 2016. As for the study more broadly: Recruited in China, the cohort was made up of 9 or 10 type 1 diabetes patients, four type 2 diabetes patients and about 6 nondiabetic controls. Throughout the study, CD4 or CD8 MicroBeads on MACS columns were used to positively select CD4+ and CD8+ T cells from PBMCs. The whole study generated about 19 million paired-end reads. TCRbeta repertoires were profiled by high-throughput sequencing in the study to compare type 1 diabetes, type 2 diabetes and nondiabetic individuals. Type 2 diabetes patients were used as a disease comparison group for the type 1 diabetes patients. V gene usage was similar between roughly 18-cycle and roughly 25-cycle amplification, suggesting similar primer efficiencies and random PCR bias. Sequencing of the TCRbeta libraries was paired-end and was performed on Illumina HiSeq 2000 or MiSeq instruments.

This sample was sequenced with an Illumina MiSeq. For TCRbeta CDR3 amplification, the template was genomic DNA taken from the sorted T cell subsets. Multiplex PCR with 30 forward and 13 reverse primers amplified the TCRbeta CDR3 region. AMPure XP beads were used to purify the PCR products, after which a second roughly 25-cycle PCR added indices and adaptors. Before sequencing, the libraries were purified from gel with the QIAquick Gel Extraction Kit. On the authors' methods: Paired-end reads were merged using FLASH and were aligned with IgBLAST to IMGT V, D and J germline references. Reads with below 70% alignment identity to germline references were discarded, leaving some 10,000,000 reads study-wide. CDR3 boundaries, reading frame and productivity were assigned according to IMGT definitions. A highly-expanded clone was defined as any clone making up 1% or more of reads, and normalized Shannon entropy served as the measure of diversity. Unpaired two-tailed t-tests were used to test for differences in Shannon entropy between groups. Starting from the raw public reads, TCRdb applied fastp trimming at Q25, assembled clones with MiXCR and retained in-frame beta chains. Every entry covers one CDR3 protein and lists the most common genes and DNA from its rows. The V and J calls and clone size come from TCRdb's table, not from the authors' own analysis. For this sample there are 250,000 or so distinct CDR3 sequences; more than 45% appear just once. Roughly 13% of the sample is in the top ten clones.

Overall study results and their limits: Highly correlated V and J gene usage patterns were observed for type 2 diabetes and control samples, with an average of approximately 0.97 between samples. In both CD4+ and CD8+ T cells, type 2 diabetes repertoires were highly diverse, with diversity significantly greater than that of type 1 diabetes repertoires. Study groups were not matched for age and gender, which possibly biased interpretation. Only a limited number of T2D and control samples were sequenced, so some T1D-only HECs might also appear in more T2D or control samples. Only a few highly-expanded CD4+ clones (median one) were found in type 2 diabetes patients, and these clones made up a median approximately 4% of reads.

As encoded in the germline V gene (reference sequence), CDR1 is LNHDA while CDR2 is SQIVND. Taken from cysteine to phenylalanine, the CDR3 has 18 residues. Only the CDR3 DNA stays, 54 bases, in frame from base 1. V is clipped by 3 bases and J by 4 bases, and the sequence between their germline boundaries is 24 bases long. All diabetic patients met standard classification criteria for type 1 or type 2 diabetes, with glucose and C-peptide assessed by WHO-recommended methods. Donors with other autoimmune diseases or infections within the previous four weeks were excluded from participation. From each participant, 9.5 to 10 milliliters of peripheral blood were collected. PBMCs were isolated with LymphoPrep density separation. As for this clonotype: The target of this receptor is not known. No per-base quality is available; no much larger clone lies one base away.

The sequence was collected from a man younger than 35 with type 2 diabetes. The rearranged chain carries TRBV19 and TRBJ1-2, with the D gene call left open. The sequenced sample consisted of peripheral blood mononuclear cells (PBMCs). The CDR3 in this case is CASSILFKGAIDGYGYTF. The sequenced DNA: TGTGCCAGTAGTATCTTATTCAAGGGAGCCATCGACGGCTATGGCTACACCTTC.